Listed below are T cell receptor beta chains from one sample, sequenced in a study of blood T cell repertoires in COVID-19. The table came from immunoSEQ multiplex PCR; TCRdb's copy has only in-frame clones and leaves some out. Among around 250,000 clones listed, over 80% were seen once. Sequencing used peripheral blood. The receptors were sampled from a young man who had recovered from COVID-19. Both conserved end residues are part of each CDR3.

>TRBV5-6
CASSGRDRVPVAFF
>TRBV7-9
CASSRTAQYQETQYF
>TRBV19
CASVLTGQTEAFF
>TRBV18
CASSPPAGGRDTQYF
>TRBV28
CASSLLDRGNNQPQHF
>TRBV6-2/TRBV6-3
CASSDRVEAFF
>TRBV12-3/TRBV12-4
CASSQRGGETQYF
>TRBV5-4
CASSPGGQGYNSPLHF
>TRBV11-3
CASSRTATGTGELFF
>TRBV19
CASSTSGGHGELFF
>TRBV29-1
CSVNHLGGLAGELFF
>TRBV18
CASSLTGGDQPQHF
>TRBV6-5
CASKEGAGAEAFF
>TRBV6-5
CASSYSTGYGYTF
>TRBV3-1/TRBV3-2
CASSQDRGWVGYTF
>TRBV7-6
CASSQSAVEDSSYNEQFF
>TRBV19
CASSIPGQGSVKLFF